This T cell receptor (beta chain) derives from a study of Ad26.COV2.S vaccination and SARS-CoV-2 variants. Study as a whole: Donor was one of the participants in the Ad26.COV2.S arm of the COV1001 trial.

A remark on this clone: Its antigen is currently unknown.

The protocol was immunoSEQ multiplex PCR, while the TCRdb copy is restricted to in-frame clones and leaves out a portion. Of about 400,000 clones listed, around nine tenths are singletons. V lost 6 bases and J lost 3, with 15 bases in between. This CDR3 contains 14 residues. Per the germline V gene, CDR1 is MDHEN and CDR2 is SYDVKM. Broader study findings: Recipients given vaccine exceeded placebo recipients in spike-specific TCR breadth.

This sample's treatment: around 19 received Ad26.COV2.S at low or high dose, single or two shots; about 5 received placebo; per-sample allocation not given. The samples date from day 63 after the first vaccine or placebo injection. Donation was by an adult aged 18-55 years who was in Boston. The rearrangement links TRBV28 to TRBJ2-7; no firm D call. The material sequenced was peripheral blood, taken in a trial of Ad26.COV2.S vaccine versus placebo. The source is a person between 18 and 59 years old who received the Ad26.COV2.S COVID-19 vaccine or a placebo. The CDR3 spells CASRTGLSVYEQYF. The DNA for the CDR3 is TGTGCCAGCAGGACCGGTTTGAGTGTCTACGAGCAGTACTTC.